This T cell receptor beta chain is drawn from a study of neoadjuvant anti-PD-1 for oral cavity cancer. Study-wide context: Patients mostly received three to four biweekly nivolumab doses at 3 mg/kg before surgery.

Produced via immunoSEQ multiplex PCR; TCRdb's table is partial and in-frame only. The repertoire consists of 63,000 or so clones, with 86% occurring once and the leading ten covering around 2.6%. The germline V gene encodes CDR1 LNHDA and CDR2 SQIVND (reference sequence). The germline V and J ends were trimmed by 6 bases and 7 bases, with 13 bases remaining between them. There are 13 residues in the CDR3. Specified time point: after neoadjuvant nivolumab, at surgical resection. Patients were newly diagnosed with stage II-IVA oral cavity squamous cell carcinoma without prior systemic or radiation treatment.

This clonotype was obtained from a person aged 40 to 85 with oral cavity squamous cell carcinoma. The material sequenced was PBMCs, taken after nivolumab (anti-PD-1) treatment. This chain connects TRBV19 to TRBJ1-5, with D perhaps TRBD1 (5 bases). The DNA of the CDR3 is TGTGCCAGTAGCCCGGGACTTCAGCAGCCCCAGCATTTT. Translation gives CASSPGLQQPQHF.